A single T cell receptor beta chain is shown here with its context. Autoimmune disease history or systemic immunosuppression excluded patients. Researchers took blood at baseline, on cycle 4 day 1, and on cycle 7 day 1. The CDR3 is 15 amino acids. Trimming removed 4 bases at V and 7 bases at J, with 17 bases between. Germline V gives CDR1 LGHNA, CDR2 YNFKEQ. The data were taken from a study of OX40 agonist ivuxolimab in advanced cancers. The wider study: With ivuxolimab, an agonistic anti-OX40 (CD134) antibody, patients were treated. The study reported partial responses in three patients: one hepatocellular carcinoma, two cutaneous melanoma.

TCRdb's copy holds only in-frame clones and misses some; the assay was immunoSEQ multiplex PCR. This table holds more than 9,000 clones, around 80% found once. The chain joins TRBV4-2 to TRBJ2-1, with D tentatively TRBD2 (6 bases). This clonotype originated in an adult with an advanced solid tumor such as melanoma, head and neck, liver or kidney cancer. The sample in question was CD4+ or CD8+ T cells sorted from blood, obtained in a trial of the OX40 agonist ivuxolimab. CDR3 loop: CASSRPGGEGNEQFF. CDR3 in DNA: TGTGCCAGCAGCCGACCCGGGGGAGAAGGGAATGAGCAGTTCTTC.